These T cell receptor beta chains were read from a single sample in a study of regulatory dendritic cells for organ transplantation. The assay was immunoSEQ multiplex PCR, and TCRdb's table has in-frame clones only and misses some. The sample consists of 11,000 or so clones, just over 70% of them appearing once. The sequencing input was memory CD8+ T cells from blood. These TCRs come from a human donor in good health. The CDR3 runs from the conserved cysteine through the conserved F or W. D genes are given only for firm matches. Part of the rows lack a size; the others show once, few, many or a class for expanded clones.

clone size	V gene	J gene	D gene	CDR3 DNA	CDR3 protein
NA	TRBV7-8	TRBJ2-1	NA	TGTGCCAGCAGCTTAGCACACAATGAGCAGTTCTTC	CASSLAHNEQFF
few	TRBV4-1	TRBJ1-1	NA	TGCGCCAGCAGCCAAGTGCAAGGGGACACTGAAGCTTTCTTT	CASSQVQGDTEAFF
NA	TRBV4-3	TRBJ2-2	NA	TGCGCCAGCAGCCAAGCATATTTCCAGATGGGGGTAACCGGGGAGCTGTTTTTT	CASSQAYFQMGVTGELFF
NA	TRBV27	TRBJ2-7	NA	TGTGCCAGCAGTTTAATAATAACAGGGGAGCAGTACTTC	CASSLIITGEQYF
NA	TRBV7-8	TRBJ2-5	TRBD2	TGTGCCAGCAGCGGGCCCGGGACTAGCGGAATACAAGAGACCCAGTACTTC	CASSGPGTSGIQETQYF
NA	TRBV7-6	TRBJ2-1	TRBD2	TGTGCCAGCAGCTCAGTGTCTAGCGGGGAGCAGTTCTTC	CASSSVSSGEQFF
few	TRBV10-3	TRBJ2-1	NA	TGTGCCATCAGCTCCCCGGGGGGCTCGAATTACAATGAGCAGTTCTTC	CAISSPGGSNYNEQFF
NA	TRBV19	TRBJ2-6	TRBD1	TGTGCCAGTAGTATGGGGACAGCTGGGGCCAACGTCCTGACTTTC	CASSMGTAGANVLTF
few	TRBV2	TRBJ2-5	TRBD1	TGTGCCAGCAAAACCCGGGACAGGTACCAAGAGACCCAGTACTTC	CASKTRDRYQETQYF
few	TRBV28	TRBJ1-2	NA	TGTGCCAGCAGTTGGGACCAGTATGGCTACACCTTC	CASSWDQYGYTF
few	TRBV9	TRBJ1-2	NA	TGTGCCAGCAGGGAAACAGGGCACTATGGCTACACCTTC	CASRETGHYGYTF
NA	TRBV2	TRBJ1-1	TRBD1	TGTGCCAGCAGATTAGGACAGGAGACTGAAGCTTTCTTT	CASRLGQETEAFF
few	TRBV6-1	TRBJ2-1	TRBD2	TGTGCCAGCAGTCGGACTAGCGGGAGCCCTGATGAGCAGTTCTTC	CASSRTSGSPDEQFF
NA	TRBV5-1	TRBJ2-1	NA	TGCGCCAGCAGCTCCCGACAGTTCTACAATGAGCAGTTCTTC	CASSSRQFYNEQFF
NA	TRBV30	TRBJ2-2	NA	TGTGCCTCCTTGGAAAACACCGGGGAGCTGTTTTTT	CASLENTGELFF
once	TRBV27	TRBJ2-3	NA	TGTGCCAGCAATCCGGCGGCGGGAACAGATACGCAGTATTTT	CASNPAAGTDTQYF